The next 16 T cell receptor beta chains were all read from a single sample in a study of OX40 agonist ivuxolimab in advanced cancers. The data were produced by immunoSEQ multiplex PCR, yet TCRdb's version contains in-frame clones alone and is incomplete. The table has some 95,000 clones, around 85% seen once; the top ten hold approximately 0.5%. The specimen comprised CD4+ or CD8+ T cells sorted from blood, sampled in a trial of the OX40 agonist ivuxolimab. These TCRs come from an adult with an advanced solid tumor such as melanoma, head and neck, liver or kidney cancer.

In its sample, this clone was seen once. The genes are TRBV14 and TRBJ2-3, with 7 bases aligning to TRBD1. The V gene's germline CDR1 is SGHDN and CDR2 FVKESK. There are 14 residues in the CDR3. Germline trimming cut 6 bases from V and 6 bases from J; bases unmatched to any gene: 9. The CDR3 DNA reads TGTGCCAGCAGGGTCCGAGGGGGCGCGGATACGCAGTATTTT. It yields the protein CASRVRGGADTQYF.

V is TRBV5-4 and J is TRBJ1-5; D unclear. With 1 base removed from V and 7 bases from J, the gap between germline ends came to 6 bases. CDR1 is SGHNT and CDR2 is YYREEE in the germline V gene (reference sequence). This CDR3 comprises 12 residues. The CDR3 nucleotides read TGTGCCAGCAGCTTGTGGAACCAGCCCCAGCATTTT. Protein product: CASSLWNQPQHF.

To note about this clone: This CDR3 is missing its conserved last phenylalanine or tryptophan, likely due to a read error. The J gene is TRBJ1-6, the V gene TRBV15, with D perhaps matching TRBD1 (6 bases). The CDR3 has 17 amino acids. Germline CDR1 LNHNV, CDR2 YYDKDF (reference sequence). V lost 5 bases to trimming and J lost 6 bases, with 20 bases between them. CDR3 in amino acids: CATSRGAGGSFNSPLHL. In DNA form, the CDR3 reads TGTGCCACCAGCCGGGGAGCGGGGGGCTCTTTTAATTCACCCCTCCACCTT.

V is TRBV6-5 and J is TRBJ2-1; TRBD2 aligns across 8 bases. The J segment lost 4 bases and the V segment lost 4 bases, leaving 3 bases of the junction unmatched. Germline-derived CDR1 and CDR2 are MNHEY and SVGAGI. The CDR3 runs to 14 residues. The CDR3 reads CASSFGGGYNEQFF. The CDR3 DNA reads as TGTGCCAGCAGTTTCGGGGGGGGATACAATGAGCAGTTCTTC.

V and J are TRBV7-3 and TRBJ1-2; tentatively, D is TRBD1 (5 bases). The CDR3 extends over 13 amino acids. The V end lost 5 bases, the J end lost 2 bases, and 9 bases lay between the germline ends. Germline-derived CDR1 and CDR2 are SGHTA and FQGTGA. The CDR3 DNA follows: TGTGCCAGCAGCGCCGGGGGAAACTATGGCTACACCTTC. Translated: CASSAGGNYGYTF.

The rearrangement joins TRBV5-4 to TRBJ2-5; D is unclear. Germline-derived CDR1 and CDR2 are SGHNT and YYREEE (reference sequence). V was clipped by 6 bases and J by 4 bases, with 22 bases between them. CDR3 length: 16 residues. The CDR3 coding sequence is TGTGCCAGCACCAATCAGACCAACATTTTCGGAGAGACCCAGTACTTC. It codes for CASTNQTNIFGETQYF.

The CDR3 loop is CASRGGTGVYGTNEKLFF. CDR3 coding DNA: TGCGCCAGCAGAGGGGGGACAGGGGTATACGGGACTAATGAAAAACTGTTTTTT. The chain uses TRBV10-1 and TRBJ1-4; 10 positions agree with TRBD1. The CDR3 length is 18 residues. Germline V gene data show CDR1 as WNHNN and CDR2 as SYGVQD (reference sequence). The trim removed 6 bases at V and 2 bases at J, leaving 12 bases unmatched.

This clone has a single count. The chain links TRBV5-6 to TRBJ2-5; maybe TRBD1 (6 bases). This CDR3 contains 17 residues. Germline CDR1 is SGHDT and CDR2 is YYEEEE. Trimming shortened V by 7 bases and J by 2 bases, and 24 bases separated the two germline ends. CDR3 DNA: TGTGCCAGCGGTTTAAGGGCCGGTTCGAGGGGGCAAGAGACCCAGTACTTC. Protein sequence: CASGLRAGSRGQETQYF.

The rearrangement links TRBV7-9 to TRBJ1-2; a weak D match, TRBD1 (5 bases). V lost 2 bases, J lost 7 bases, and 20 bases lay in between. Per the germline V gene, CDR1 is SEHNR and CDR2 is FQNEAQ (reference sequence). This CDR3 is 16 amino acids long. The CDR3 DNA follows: TGTGCCAGCAGCTTATTTTGCCAGGGAGGCTCTTGTGGCTACACCTTC. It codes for CASSLFCQGGSCGYTF. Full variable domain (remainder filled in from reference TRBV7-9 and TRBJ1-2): DTGVSQNPRHKITKRGQNVTFRCDPISEHNRLYWYRQTLGQGPEFLTYFQNEAQLEKSRLLSDRFSAERPKGSFSTLEIQRTEQGDSAMYLCASSLFCQGGSCGYTFGSGTRLTVV.

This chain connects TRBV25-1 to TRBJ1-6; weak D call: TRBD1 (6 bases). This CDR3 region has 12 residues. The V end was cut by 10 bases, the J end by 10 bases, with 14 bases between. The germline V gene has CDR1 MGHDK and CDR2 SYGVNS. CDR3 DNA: TGTGCCACCGGACAGCAGAACTCACCCCTCCACTTT. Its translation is CATGQQNSPLHF.

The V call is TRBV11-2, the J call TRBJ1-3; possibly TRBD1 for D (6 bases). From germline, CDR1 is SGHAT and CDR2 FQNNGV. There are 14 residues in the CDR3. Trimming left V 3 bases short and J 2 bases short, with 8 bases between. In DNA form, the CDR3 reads TGTGCCAGCAGCTTTAGACAGGCTGGAAACACCATATATTTT. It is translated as CASSFRQAGNTIYF. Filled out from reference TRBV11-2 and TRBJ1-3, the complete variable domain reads EAGVAQSPRYKIIEKRQSVAFWCNPISGHATLYWYQQILGQGPKLLIQFQNNGVVDDSQLPKDRFSAERLKGVDSTLKIQPAKLEDSAVYLCASSFRQAGNTIYFGEGSWLTVV.

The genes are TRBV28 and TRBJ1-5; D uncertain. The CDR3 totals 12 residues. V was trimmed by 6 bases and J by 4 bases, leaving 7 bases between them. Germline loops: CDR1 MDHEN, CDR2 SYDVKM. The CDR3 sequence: CASSIINQPQHF. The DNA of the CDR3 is TGTGCCAGCAGCATTATTAATCAGCCCCAGCATTTT. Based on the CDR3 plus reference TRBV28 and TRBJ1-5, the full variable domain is DVKVTQSSRYLVKRTGEKVFLECVQDMDHENMFWYRQDPGLGLRLIYFSYDVKMKEKGDIPEGYSVSREKKERFSLILESASTNQTSMYLCASSIINQPQHFGDGTRLSIL.

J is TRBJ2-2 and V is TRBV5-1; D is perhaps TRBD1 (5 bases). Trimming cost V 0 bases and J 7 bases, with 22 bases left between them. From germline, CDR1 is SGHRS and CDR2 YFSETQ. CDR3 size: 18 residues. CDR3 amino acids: CASSLVRTSGRGHGELFF. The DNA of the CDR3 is TGCGCCAGCAGCTTGGTACGGACCTCCGGTAGGGGTCACGGGGAGCTGTTTTTT.

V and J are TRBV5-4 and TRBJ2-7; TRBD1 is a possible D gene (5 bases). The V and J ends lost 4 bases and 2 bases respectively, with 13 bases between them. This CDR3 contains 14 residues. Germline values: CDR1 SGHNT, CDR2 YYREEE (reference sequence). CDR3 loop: CASSRKGFTYEQYF. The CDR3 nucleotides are TGTGCCAGCAGCCGGAAGGGGTTCACCTACGAGCAGTACTTC.

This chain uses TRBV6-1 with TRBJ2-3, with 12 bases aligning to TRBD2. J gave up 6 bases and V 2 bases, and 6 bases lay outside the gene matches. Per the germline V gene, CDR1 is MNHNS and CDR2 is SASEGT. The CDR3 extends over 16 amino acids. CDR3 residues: CASSETLAGGRDTQYF. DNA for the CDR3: TGTGCCAGCAGTGAAACTCTAGCGGGGGGGCGGGATACGCAGTATTTT.

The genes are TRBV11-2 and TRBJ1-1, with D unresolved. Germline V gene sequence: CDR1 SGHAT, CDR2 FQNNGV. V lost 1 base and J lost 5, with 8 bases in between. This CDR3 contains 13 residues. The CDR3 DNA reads TGTGCCAGCAGCTTAGTCGGGGAAACTGAAGCTTTCTTT. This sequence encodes CASSLVGETEAFF.